Listed below are T cell receptor beta chains from one sample, sequenced in a study of shared clonotypes between healthy human individuals. Repertoires were generated with immunoSEQ multiplex PCR, while TCRdb's copy carries only in-frame clones and drops some. The sample consists of some 530,000 clones, approximately 80% of them appearing once. Sequenced material: PBMCs. These receptor sequences come from a woman aged 40 to 50 in good health. Some clones in this sample may be carry-over from other donors' samples. CDR3s include the opening cysteine and the closing phenylalanine or tryptophan. The D gene is left open where the match is weak. Only some rows state a clone size, as once, few, many or a class for expanded clones.

v_call	j_call	clone_size	d_call	cdr3_aa	cdr3_nt
TRBV11-2	TRBJ1-1	-	-	CASSLQNTEAFF	TGTGCCAGCAGTCTACAGAACACTGAAGCTTTCTTT
TRBV4-1	TRBJ2-2	-	-	CASSRGMGGTGTGELFF	TGCGCCAGCAGCCGGGGTATGGGGGGCACTGGCACCGGGGAGCTGTTTTTT
TRBV27	TRBJ2-5	many	TRBD1	CASSLGQLIGETQYF	TGTGCCAGCAGTTTGGGACAGCTTATAGGGGAGACCCAGTACTTC
TRBV5-5	TRBJ1-3	-	-	CASSPDRLLSGNTIYF	TGTGCCAGCAGTCCCGACAGGCTGTTATCTGGAAACACCATATATTTT
TRBV7-2	TRBJ2-1	few	-	CASSFRTGTSYNEQFF	TGTGCCAGCAGCTTTAGGACCGGGACAAGTTACAATGAGCAGTTCTTC
TRBV9	TRBJ2-5	-	TRBD2	CASSVVAGQETQYF	TGTGCCAGCAGCGTAGTAGCGGGACAAGAGACCCAGTACTTC
TRBV29-1	TRBJ2-3	-	-	CSVVLAVSTDTQYF	TGCAGCGTTGTACTAGCTGTTAGCACAGATACGCAGTATTTT
TRBV6-5	TRBJ2-7	-	-	CASSPIGGLGYEQYF	TGTGCCAGCAGTCCGATTGGGGGACTGGGCTACGAGCAGTACTTC
TRBV6-1	TRBJ2-2	-	-	CASRFQSAGAGELFF	TGTGCCAGCAGGTTCCAATCAGCGGGCGCCGGGGAGCTGTTTTTT
TRBV21-1	TRBJ2-2	-	-	CASSDGTAHTGELFF	TGTGCCAGCAGCGATGGGACAGCTCACACCGGGGAGCTGTTTTTT
TRBV30	TRBJ2-3	-	TRBD2	CAWSMGLAGPSDTQYF	TGTGCCTGGAGTATGGGACTAGCGGGACCCTCAGATACGCAGTATTTT
TRBV19	TRBJ2-5	-	-	CASSIRLEETQYF	TGTGCCAGTAGTATTAGGTTGGAAGAGACCCAGTACTTC
TRBV5-1	TRBJ2-2	-	-	CASNTGTGTNTGELFF	TGCGCCAGCAACACAGGGACTGGCACGAACACCGGGGAGCTGTTTTTT
TRBV2	TRBJ2-5	-	-	CATRAGLGAQYF	TGTGCCACCAGGGCGGGTCTCGGGGCCCAGTACTTC
TRBV5-1	TRBJ1-1	-	-	CASSFRGQGGMNTEAFF	TGCGCCAGCAGCTTCAGAGGACAAGGAGGAATGAACACTGAAGCTTTCTTT
TRBV11-2	TRBJ2-1	-	-	CASSSDPRPTNEQFF	TGTGCCAGCAGCTCGGACCCACGACCCACCAATGAGCAGTTCTTC
TRBV27	TRBJ2-7	-	TRBD1	CASSLGTGSPYEQYF	TGTGCCAGCAGTTTGGGGACAGGGTCCCCCTACGAGCAGTACTTC
TRBV9	TRBJ2-5	once	-	CASSVGTTQETQYF	TGTGCCAGCAGCGTAGGGACGACCCAAGAGACCCAGTACTTC
TRBV21-1	TRBJ2-7	-	-	CASSNQRQLNEQYF	TGTGCCAGCAGCAACCAGAGACAGTTGAACGAGCAGTACTTC
TRBV6-4	TRBJ2-3	-	TRBD2	CASSGTSGDTDTQYF	TGTGCCAGCAGCGGGACTAGCGGAGACACAGATACGCAGTATTTT
TRBV4-3	TRBJ2-7	-	TRBD1	CASSRIQGAGEQYF	TGCGCCAGCAGCCGAATTCAGGGGGCGGGGGAGCAGTACTTC
TRBV13	TRBJ2-7	once	TRBD2	CASSLRDSGLAGAFQEF	TGTGCCAGCAGCTTGCGTGACTCGGGACTAGCGGGAGCTTTTCAAGAATTC
TRBV18	TRBJ2-1	few	-	CASSPTDNEQFF	TGTGCCAGCTCACCCACCGACAATGAGCAGTTCTTC